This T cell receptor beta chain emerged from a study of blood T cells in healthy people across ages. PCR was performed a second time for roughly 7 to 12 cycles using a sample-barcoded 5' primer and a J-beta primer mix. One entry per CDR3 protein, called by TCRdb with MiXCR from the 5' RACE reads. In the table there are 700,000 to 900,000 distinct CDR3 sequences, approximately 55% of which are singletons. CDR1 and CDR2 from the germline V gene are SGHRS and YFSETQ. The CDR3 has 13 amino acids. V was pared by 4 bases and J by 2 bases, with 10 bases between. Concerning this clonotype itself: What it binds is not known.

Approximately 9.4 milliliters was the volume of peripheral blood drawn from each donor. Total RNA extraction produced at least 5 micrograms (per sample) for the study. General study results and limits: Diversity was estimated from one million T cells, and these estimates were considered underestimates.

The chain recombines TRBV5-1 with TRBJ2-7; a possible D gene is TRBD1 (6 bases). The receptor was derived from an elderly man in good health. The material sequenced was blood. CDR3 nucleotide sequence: TGCGCCAGCAGCCAACAGGGTACCTACGAGCAGTACTTC. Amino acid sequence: CASSQQGTYEQYF.